The TCR beta chain described here comes from a study of T cells in Graves' hyperthyroidism and ophthalmopathy. Amplification targeted TCR beta CDR3 regions from RNA transcripts. The primer set for the first-round RT-PCR of the TCR CDR3 was HTBI. TCRdb reprocessed the multiplex PCR reads via MiXCR and lists one record per CDR3 protein. The sample yields some 360,000 distinct CDR3 sequences, 15% to 20% seen once. The PBMCs had their origin in 10 ml of fresh peripheral blood. Germline CDR1 SGHTA, CDR2 FQGNSA. Trimming took 0 bases from V and 5 from J, leaving 7 bases between them. CDR3 length: 13 residues. This clonotype was recorded many times.

This sequence was found in a woman in her thirties or forties with Graves' ophthalmopathy. The chain employs TRBV7-2 and TRBJ2-5; D remains unclear. Sequenced sample: blood. CDR3 loop: CASSLAQIETQYF. CDR3 sequence (DNA): TGTGCCAGCAGCTTAGCTCAGATCGAGACCCAGTACTTC.